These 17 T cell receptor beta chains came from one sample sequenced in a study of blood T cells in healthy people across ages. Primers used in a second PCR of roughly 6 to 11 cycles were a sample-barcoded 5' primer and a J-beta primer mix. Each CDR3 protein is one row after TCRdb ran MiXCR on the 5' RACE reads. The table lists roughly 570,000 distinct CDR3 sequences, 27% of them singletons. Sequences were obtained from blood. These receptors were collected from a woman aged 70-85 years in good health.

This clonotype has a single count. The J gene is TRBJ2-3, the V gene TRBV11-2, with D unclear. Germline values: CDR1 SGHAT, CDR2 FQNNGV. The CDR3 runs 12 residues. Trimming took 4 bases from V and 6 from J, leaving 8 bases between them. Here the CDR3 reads CASSYILDTQYF. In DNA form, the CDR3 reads TGTGCCAGCAGCTATATACTGGATACGCAGTATTTT.

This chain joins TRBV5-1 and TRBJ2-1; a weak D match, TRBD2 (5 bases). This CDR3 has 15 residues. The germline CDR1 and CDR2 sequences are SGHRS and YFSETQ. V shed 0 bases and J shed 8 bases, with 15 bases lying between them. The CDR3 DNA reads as TGCGCCAGCAGCTTGGGAGGGTTCAACGGAGATGAGCAGTTCTTC. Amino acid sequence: CASSLGGFNGDEQFF.

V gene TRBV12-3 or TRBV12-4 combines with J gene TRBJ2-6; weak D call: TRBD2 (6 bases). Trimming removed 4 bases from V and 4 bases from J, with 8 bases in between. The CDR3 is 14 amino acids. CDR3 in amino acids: CASSSGRGANVLTF. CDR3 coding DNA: TGTGCCAGCAGTTCCGGGAGAGGGGCCAACGTCCTGACTTTC.

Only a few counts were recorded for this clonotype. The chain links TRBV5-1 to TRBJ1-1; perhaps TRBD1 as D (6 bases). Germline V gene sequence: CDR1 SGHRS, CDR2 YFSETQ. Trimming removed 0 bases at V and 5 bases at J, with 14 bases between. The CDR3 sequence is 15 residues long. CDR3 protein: CASSLAFGGRTEAFF. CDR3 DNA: TGCGCCAGCAGCTTGGCCTTTGGGGGGCGAACTGAAGCTTTCTTT.

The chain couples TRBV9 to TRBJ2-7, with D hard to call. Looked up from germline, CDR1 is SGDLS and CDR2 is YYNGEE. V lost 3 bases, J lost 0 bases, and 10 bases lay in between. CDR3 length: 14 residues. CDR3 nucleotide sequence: TGTGCCAGCAGCGCCTTAGCTGACTCCTACGAGCAGTACTTC. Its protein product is CASSALADSYEQYF.

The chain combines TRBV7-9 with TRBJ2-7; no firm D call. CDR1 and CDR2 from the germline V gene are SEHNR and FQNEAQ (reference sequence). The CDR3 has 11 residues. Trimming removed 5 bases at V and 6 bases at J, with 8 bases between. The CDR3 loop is CASSQVFEQYF. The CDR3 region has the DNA TGTGCCAGCAGCCAAGTGTTCGAGCAGTACTTC.

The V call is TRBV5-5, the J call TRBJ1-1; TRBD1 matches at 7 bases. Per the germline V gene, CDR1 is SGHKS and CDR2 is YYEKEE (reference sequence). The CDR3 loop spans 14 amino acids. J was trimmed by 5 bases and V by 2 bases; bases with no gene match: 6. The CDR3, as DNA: TGTGCCAGCAGCTTCGACAGGGTCCGGACTGAAGCTTTCTTT. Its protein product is CASSFDRVRTEAFF.

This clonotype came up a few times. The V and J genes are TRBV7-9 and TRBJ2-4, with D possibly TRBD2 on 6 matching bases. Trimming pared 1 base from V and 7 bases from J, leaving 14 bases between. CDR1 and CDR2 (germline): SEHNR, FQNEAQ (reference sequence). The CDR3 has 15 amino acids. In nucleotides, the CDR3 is TGTGCCAGCAGCTTAGAACCCGGGGGTAGGAACATTCAGTACTTC. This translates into CASSLEPGGRNIQYF.

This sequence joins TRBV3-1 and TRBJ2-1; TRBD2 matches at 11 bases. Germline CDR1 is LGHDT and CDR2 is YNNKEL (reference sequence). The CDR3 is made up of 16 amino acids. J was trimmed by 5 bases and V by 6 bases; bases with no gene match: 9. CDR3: CASRSGRLAGNNEQFF. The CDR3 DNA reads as TGTGCCAGCAGGTCGGGTCGACTAGCGGGAAACAATGAGCAGTTCTTC.

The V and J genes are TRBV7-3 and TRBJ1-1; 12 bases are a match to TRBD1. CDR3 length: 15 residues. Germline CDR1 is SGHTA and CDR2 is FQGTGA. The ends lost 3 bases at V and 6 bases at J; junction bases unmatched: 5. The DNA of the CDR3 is TGTGCCAGCAGCTTGCTGGGACAGGGGGCCTCTGAAGCTTTCTTT. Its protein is CASSLLGQGASEAFF.

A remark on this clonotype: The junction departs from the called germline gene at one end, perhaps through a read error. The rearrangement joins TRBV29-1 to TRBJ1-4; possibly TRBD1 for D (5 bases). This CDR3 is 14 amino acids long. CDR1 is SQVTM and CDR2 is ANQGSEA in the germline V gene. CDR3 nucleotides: TGCAGCGTCGCGTCCCGGGTCCAGGGCGAAAAACCGTTTTTT. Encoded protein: CSVASRVQGEKPFF.

In DNA form, the CDR3 reads TGCGCCAGCAGCCAAAACCTCCAGGGAACAGCAGATACGCAGTATTTT. It translates to CASSQNLQGTADTQYF. The chain carries TRBV4-3 and TRBJ2-3, with a weak D call TRBD1 (5 bases). CDR3 length: 16 residues. V was pared by 2 bases and J by 4 bases, with 16 bases between. The germline gives CDR1 LGHNA, CDR2 YSLEER.

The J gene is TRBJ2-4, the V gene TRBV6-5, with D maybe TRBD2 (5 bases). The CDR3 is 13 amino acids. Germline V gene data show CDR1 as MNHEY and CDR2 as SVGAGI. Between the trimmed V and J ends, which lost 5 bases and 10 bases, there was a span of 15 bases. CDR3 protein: CASSGLDSRIQYF. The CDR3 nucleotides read TGTGCCAGCAGTGGACTCGATTCGAGGATTCAGTACTTC.

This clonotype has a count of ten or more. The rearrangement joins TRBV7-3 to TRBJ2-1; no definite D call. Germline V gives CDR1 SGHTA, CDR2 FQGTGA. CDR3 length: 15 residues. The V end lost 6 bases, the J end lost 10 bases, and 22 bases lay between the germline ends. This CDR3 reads CASSPRGPGYGEQFF. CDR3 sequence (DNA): TGTGCCAGCAGTCCGCGCGGCCCGGGTTATGGCGAGCAGTTCTTC.

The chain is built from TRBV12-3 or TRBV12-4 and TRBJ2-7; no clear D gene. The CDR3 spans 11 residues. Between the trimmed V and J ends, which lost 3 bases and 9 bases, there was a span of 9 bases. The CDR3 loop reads CASSFGLRQYF. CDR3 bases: TGTGCCAGCAGTTTCGGGCTCAGGCAGTACTTC.

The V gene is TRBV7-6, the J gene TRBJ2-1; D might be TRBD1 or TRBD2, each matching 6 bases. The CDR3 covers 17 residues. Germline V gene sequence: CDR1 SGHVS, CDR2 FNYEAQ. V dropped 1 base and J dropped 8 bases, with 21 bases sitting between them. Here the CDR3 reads CASSLGSWARGEDEQFF. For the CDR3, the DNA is TGTGCCAGCAGCTTAGGGTCTTGGGCGAGGGGGGAGGATGAGCAGTTCTTC.

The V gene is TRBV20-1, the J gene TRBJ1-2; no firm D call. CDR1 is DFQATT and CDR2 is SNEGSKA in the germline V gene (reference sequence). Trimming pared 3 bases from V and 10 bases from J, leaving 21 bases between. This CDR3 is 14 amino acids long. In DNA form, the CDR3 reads TGCAGTGCTAGTCTACCACTGGGGAAAGGTGACTACACCTTC. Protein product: CSASLPLGKGDYTF.